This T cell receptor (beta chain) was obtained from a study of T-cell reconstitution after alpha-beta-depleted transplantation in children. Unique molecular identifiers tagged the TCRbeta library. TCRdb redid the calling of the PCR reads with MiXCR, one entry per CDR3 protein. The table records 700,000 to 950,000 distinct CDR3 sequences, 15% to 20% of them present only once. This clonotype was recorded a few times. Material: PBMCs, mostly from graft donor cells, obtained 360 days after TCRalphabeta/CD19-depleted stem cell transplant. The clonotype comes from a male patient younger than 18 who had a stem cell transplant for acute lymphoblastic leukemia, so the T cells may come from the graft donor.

Here the CDR3 reads CASRVGVGSTDTQYF. CDR3 sequence (DNA): TGTGCCAGTCGGGTAGGGGTTGGGAGCACAGATACGCAGTATTTT. The rearrangement joins TRBV19 to TRBJ2-3, with D possibly TRBD1 on 5 matching bases. Trimming left V 8 bases short and J 0 bases short, with 15 bases between. CDR3 length equals 15 residues. Germline V gene lookup returns CDR1 LNHDA and CDR2 SQIVND (reference sequence).